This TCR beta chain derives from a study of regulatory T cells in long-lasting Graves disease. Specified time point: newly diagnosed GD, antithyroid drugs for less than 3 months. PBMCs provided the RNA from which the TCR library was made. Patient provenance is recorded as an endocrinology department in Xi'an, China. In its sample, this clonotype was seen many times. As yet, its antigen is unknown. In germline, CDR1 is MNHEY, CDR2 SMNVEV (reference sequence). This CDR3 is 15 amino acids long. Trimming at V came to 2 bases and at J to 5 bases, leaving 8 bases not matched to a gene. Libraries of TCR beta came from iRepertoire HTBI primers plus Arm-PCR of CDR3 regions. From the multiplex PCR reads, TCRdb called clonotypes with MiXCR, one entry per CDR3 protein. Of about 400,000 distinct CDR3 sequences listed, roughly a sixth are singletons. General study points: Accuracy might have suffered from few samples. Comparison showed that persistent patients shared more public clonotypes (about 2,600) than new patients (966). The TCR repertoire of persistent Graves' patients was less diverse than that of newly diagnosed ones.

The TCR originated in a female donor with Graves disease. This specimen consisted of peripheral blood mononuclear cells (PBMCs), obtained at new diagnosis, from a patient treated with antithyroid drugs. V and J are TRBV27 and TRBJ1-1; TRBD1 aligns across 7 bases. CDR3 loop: CASSLDTRQGTEAFF. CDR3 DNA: TGTGCCAGCAGTTTAGACACGCGACAGGGTACTGAAGCTTTCTTT.